This T cell receptor beta chain stems from a study of cytomegalovirus exposure and HLA in healthy donors. Trimming removed 3 bases from V and 0 bases from J; junction bases left unmatched: 2. The CDR3 runs 15 residues. Germline-derived CDR1 and CDR2 are MNHEY and SMNVEV (reference sequence). It was with 60 Vbeta and 13 Jbeta primers that the PCR ran. Generated by immunoSEQ multiplex PCR, the TCRdb table keeps only in-frame clones and is missing some. This table has over 150,000 clones, about 68% appearing once. This clone was counted a few times. Its specificity is not known. Study-level results: Most TCR beta V segments were productive about 87% or about 30% of the time in an earlier analysis. As a later analysis showed, a missense DCLRE1C variant was linked to trimming of TCR beta V- and J-genes.

This chain links TRBV27 with TRBJ2-1; 7 bases align to TRBD2. The source of this sequence is a man younger than 35 in good health and CMV-seronegative. The sequencing sample was made of PBMCs. The CDR3 coding sequence is TGTGCCAGCAGTTTGGGGGGGAGCTCCTACAATGAGCAGTTCTTC. Protein: CASSLGGSSYNEQFF.